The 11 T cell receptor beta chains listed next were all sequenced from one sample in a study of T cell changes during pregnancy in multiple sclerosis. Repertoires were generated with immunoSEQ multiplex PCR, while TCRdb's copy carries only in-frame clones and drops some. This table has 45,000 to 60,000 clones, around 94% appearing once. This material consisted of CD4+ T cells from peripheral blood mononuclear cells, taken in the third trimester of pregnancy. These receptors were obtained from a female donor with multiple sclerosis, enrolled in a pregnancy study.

The CDR3 nucleotides are TGTGCCAGCAGGGTTGTGGGCACGGGGGGCTACACCTTC. This translates into CASRVVGTGGYTF. This chain connects TRBV6-5 to TRBJ1-2; D is ambiguous. Germline CDR1 and CDR2: MNHEY and SVGAGI. The CDR3 is 13 amino acids. The V end lost 6 bases, the J end lost 8 bases, and 16 bases lay between the germline ends.

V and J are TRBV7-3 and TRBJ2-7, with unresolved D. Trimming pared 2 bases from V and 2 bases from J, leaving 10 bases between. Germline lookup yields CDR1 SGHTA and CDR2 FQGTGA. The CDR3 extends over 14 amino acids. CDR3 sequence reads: CASSLGPNTYEQYF. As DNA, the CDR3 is TGTGCCAGCAGCTTAGGCCCCAACACCTACGAGCAGTACTTC.

CDR3 bases: TGTGCCAGCAGCGTAGCGGGGGGTCAAGAGACCCAGTACTTC. Residues: CASSVAGGQETQYF. This chain joins TRBV9 and TRBJ2-5; TRBD2 matches at 7 bases. The CDR3 totals 14 residues. Germline CDR1 SGDLS, CDR2 YYNGEE. Trimming cost V 0 bases and J 2 bases; bases outside gene matches: 1.

The CDR3 region has the DNA TGTGCCAGCAGCTCTAGTGCTTTCCGAAGCACAGATACGCAGTATTTT. Its protein is CASSSSAFRSTDTQYF. V is TRBV7-2 and J is TRBJ2-3; D not certain. The CDR3 spans 16 residues. Trimming cost V 4 bases and J 0 bases, with 14 bases left between them. Germline V CDR1 and CDR2: SGHTA, FQGNSA. The full variable domain, rest sourced from reference TRBV7-2 and TRBJ2-3, is GAGVSQSPSNKVTEKGKDVELRCDPISGHTALYWYRQSLGQGLEFLIYFQGNSAPDKSGLPSDRFSAERTGGSVSTLTIQRTQQEDSAVYLCASSSSAFRSTDTQYFGPGTRLTVL.

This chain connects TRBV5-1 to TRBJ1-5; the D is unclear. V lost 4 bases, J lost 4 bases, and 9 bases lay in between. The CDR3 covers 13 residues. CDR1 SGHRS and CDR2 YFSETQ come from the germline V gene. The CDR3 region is CASSPTLNQPQHF. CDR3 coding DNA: TGCGCCAGCAGCCCGACACTTAATCAGCCCCAGCATTTT.

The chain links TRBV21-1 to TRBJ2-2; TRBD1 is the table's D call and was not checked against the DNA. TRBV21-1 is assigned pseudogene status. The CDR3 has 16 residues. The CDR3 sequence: CASSKPGQGVSGELFF. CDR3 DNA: TGTGCCAGCAGCAAACCGGGACAGGGGGTTAGCGGGGAGCTGTTTTTT.

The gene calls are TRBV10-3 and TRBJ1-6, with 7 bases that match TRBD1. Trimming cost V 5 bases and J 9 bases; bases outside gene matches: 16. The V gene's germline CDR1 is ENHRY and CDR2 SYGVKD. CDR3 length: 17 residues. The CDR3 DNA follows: TGTGCCATCAGTAATACAGGGGATCCTAGGATGGGTTCACCCCTCCACTTT. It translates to CAISNTGDPRMGSPLHF.

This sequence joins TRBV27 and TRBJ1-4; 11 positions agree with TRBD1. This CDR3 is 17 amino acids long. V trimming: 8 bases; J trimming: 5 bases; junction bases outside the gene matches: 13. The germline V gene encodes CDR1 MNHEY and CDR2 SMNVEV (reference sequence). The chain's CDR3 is CASSVGTGGAYNEKLFF. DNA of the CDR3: TGTGCCAGCTCGGTGGGGACAGGGGGGGCATACAATGAAAAACTGTTTTTT.

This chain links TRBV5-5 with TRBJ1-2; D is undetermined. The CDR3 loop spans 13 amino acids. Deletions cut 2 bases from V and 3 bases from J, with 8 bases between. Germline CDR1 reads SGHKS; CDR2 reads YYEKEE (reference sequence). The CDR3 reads CASSFIGYYGYTF. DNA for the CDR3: TGTGCCAGCAGCTTTATCGGGTACTATGGCTACACCTTC.

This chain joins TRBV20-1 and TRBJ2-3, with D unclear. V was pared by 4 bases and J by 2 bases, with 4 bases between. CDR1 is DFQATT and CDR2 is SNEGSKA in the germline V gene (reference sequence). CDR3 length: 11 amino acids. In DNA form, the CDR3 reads TGCAGTGCTACCTTCACAGATACGCAGTATTTT. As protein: CSATFTDTQYF.

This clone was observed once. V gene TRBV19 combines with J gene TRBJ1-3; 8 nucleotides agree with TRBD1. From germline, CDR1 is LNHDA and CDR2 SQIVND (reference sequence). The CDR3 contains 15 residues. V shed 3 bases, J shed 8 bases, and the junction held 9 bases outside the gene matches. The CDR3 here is CASSMPSGGVDTIYF. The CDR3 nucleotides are TGTGCCAGTAGTATGCCCTCAGGGGGCGTCGACACCATATATTTT. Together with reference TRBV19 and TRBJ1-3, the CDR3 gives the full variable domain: DGGITQSPKYLFRKEGQNVTLSCEQNLNHDAMYWYRQDPGQGLRLIYYSQIVNDFQKGDIAEGYSVSREKKESFPLTVTSAQKNPTAFYLCASSMPSGGVDTIYFGEGSWLTVV.